These 19 T cell receptor beta chains were all obtained from the same sample, sequenced in a study of cytomegalovirus exposure and HLA in healthy donors. The PCR ran on 60 Vbeta and 13 Jbeta primers. Sequencing used immunoSEQ multiplex PCR; TCRdb keeps in-frame clones, though not all of them. Altogether approximately 130,000 clones are present, around four fifths being singletons, with the ten largest covering 1.5% to 2%. The sequencing sample was made of PBMCs. These TCRs come from a man between 35 and 55 years old in good health and CMV-seronegative.

This sequence joins TRBV15 and TRBJ2-7; TRBD2 matches 12 bases. V lost 5 bases to trimming and J lost 0 bases; unmatched junction nucleotides: 8. This CDR3 has 17 residues. From germline, CDR1 is LNHNV and CDR2 YYDKDF (reference sequence). CDR3 coding DNA: TGTGCCACCAGCGACACTAGCGGGGGGCCCTTCTCCTACGAGCAGTACTTC. Translation: CATSDTSGGPFSYEQYF.

The chain carries TRBV7-2 and TRBJ1-1; unclear D gene. V gave up 5 bases and J gave up 1 base, with 14 bases separating them. The CDR3 runs to 15 residues. In germline, CDR1 is SGHTA, CDR2 FQGNSA. The CDR3 DNA reads as TGTGCCAGCAGCCCAAGCGGCACCAGGAACACTGAAGCTTTCTTT. It codes for CASSPSGTRNTEAFF.

V gene TRBV4-3 combines with J gene TRBJ1-1; D may be TRBD1 (5 bases). This CDR3 spans 15 amino acids. The germline CDR1 and CDR2 sequences are LGHNA and YSLEER. Trimming removed 6 bases from V and 1 base from J, with 15 bases in between. CDR3 protein: CASSRAGGGNTEAFF. CDR3 in DNA: TGCGCCAGCAGTCGAGCTGGGGGAGGGAACACTGAAGCTTTCTTT.

The chain uses TRBV29-1 and TRBJ2-7; TRBD2 might be the D (5 bases). CDR1 is SQVTM, CDR2 ANQGSEA, per germline. Between the trimmed V and J ends, which lost 1 base and 7 bases, there was a span of 14 bases. This CDR3 has 13 amino acids. The CDR3 coding sequence is TGCAGCGTTGAAGGGACGACGTCGGGAGAGCAGTACTTC. It translates to CSVEGTTSGEQYF.

The J gene is TRBJ1-2, the V gene TRBV15, with D perhaps TRBD1 (6 bases). The CDR3 is 13 residues long. V was shortened by 5 bases and J by 8 bases, with 15 bases between the two germline ends. The germline gives CDR1 LNHNV, CDR2 YYDKDF (reference sequence). The CDR3 DNA reads as TGTGCCACCAGCCACAGGGCTCTAAACGGCTACACCTTC. Protein: CATSHRALNGYTF.

This clone appeared a few times. The rearrangement links TRBV7-8 to TRBJ2-2, with 12 bases fitting TRBD2. CDR1 and CDR2 from the germline V gene are SGHVS and FQNEAQ. Trimming at V came to 5 bases and at J to 6 bases, leaving 7 bases not matched to a gene. The CDR3 spans 16 residues. The CDR3 DNA is TGTGCCAGCAGCCCGCGGACTAGCGGGATGCCCGGGGAGCTGTTTTTT. Amino acids: CASSPRTSGMPGELFF.

The chain carries TRBV7-2 and TRBJ1-5; 8 bases line up with TRBD1. Germline CDR1 is SGHTA and CDR2 is FQGNSA. V gave up 1 base and J gave up 0 bases; unmatched junction bases: 2. The CDR3 contains 16 residues. The CDR3 protein is CASSLGTGPSNQPQHF. The CDR3 coding sequence is TGTGCCAGCAGCTTAGGGACAGGGCCTAGCAATCAGCCCCAGCATTTT.

This chain uses TRBV19 with TRBJ2-3; TRBD1 agrees at 8 bases. In germline, CDR1 is LNHDA, CDR2 SQIVND (reference sequence). J gave up 7 bases and V 3 bases, and 9 bases lay outside the gene matches. The CDR3 covers 15 residues. The CDR3 DNA reads TGTGCCAGTAGTATGGGGGGACAGGCTCGACATACGCAGTATTTT. It specifies CASSMGGQARHTQYF.

This clone occurred a few times. The chain uses TRBV7-8 and TRBJ1-5; D unclear. Germline lookup yields CDR1 SGHVS and CDR2 FQNEAQ. This CDR3 is built from 15 residues. The V and J ends lost 0 bases and 5 bases respectively, with 11 bases between them. The CDR3 is CASSLAIGGHQPQHF. The CDR3 DNA follows: TGTGCCAGCAGCTTAGCGATCGGTGGTCATCAGCCCCAGCATTTT.

The gene calls are TRBV4-1 and TRBJ2-5, with TRBD2 identical over 11 bases. The CDR3 length is 15 residues. V lost 2 bases to trimming and J lost 4 bases; unmatched junction nucleotides: 3. Germline V gene lookup returns CDR1 MGHRA and CDR2 YSYEKL. CDR3 loop: CASSQLGLAGETQYF. CDR3 bases: TGCGCCAGCAGCCAACTCGGACTAGCGGGAGAGACCCAGTACTTC.

This clone appeared a few times. The V gene is TRBV11-2, the J gene TRBJ2-5; perhaps TRBD2 as D (8 bases). CDR1 SGHAT and CDR2 FQNNGV come from the germline V gene. V lost 4 bases, J lost 4 bases, and 19 bases lay in between. The CDR3 contains 16 residues. Here the CDR3 DNA reads TGTGCCAGCAGCTCAGGGGGACGGGGGGGAGGAGAGACCCAGTACTTC. Amino acids: CASSSGGRGGGETQYF.

This sequence joins TRBV5-1 and TRBJ2-5; 8 bases are shared with TRBD1. V shed 1 base and J 2 bases; nucleotides not matched to a gene: 7. The length of the CDR3 is 16 residues. Germline V lookup: CDR1 SGHRS, CDR2 YFSETQ. DNA for the CDR3: TGCGCCAGCAGCTTGAACAGGGGGAGTAGGCAAGAGACCCAGTACTTC. Protein product: CASSLNRGSRQETQYF.

In its sample, this clone was seen a few times. This rearrangement joins TRBV27 to TRBJ2-5, with TRBD1 matching over 7 bases. The CDR3 length is 12 residues. The ends lost 4 bases at V and 4 bases at J; junction bases unmatched: 0. Per germline, CDR1 MNHEY and CDR2 SMNVEV (reference sequence). CDR3: CASSWTGETQYF. CDR3 nucleotide sequence: TGTGCCAGCAGTTGGACAGGAGAGACCCAGTACTTC.

The chain couples TRBV7-9 to TRBJ2-3, with a tentative D call TRBD2 (5 bases). The CDR3 is 12 amino acids. V gave up 7 bases and J gave up 7 bases, with 12 bases separating them. Germline CDR1 SEHNR, CDR2 FQNEAQ (reference sequence). The CDR3 nucleotides read TGTGCCAGCACGCCGGGGTCGAATACGCAGTATTTT. Its protein is CASTPGSNTQYF.

This clone was picked up one time. The gene calls are TRBV4-3 and TRBJ2-5; tentatively, D is TRBD1 (5 bases). The CDR3 loop spans 15 amino acids. Germline V gene sequence: CDR1 LGHNA, CDR2 YSLEER. V was cut by 0 bases and J by 1 base, with 9 bases left in between. Written as DNA, the CDR3 is TGCGCCAGCAGCCAAGATCCCCAGGGCCAAGAGACCCAGTACTTC. Translation: CASSQDPQGQETQYF.

The chain has TRBV5-1 and TRBJ1-1; no firm D call. Germline V CDR1 and CDR2: SGHRS, YFSETQ. The V gene lost 4 bases and the J gene lost 3 bases, with 13 bases spanning the gap. This CDR3 region has 14 residues. The chain's CDR3 is CASSPASGDTEAFF. CDR3 sequence (DNA): TGCGCCAGCAGCCCAGCGTCGGGTGACACTGAAGCTTTCTTT.

V and J are TRBV7-9 and TRBJ1-5; D gene unclear. Trimming removed 4 bases from V and 9 bases from J, with 10 bases in between. There are 12 residues in the CDR3. The germline V gene encodes CDR1 SEHNR and CDR2 FQNEAQ (reference sequence). The CDR3 nucleotides read TGTGCCAGCAGCTCCCCAGGTCTGCCCCAGCATTTT. Amino acids: CASSSPGLPQHF.

The chain combines TRBV7-2 with TRBJ2-2; 8 bases fit TRBD2. Trimming removed 8 bases from V and 5 bases from J; junction bases left unmatched: 1. The CDR3 spans 12 residues. CDR1 is SGHTA, CDR2 FQGNSA, per germline. The CDR3 DNA is TGTGCCAGCGGCGGGGGGACCGGGGAGCTGTTTTTT. It translates to CASGGGTGELFF.

The V call is TRBV19, the J call TRBJ2-1, with TRBD1 matching over 9 bases. The CDR3 length is 12 residues. V was clipped by 10 bases and J by 8 bases; unmatched bases: 6. CDR1 and CDR2 from the germline V gene are LNHDA and SQIVND (reference sequence). This CDR3 is CATMGQGYEQFF. The DNA of the CDR3 is TGTGCCACAATGGGACAGGGTTATGAGCAGTTCTTC.